This T cell receptor beta chain was documented in a study of blood T cell repertoires in COVID-19. For the study at large: Both acute and convalescent COVID-19 samples were obtained from the United States, Italy and Spain. T cells, B-cell-depleted T cells, or PBMCs supplied cDNA or gDNA.

Trimming took 3 bases from V and 5 from J, leaving 13 bases between them. The CDR3 length is 14 residues. Germline CDR1 reads KGHSH; CDR2 reads LQKENI. Study processing details: Using reference gene primer amplification, nucleated cell counts were estimated. The protocol was immunoSEQ multiplex PCR, while the TCRdb copy is restricted to in-frame clones and leaves out a portion. The V and J calls and clone size come from that table; D and trimming were worked out from the DNA. Altogether hundreds of thousands of clones are present, approximately 91% being singletons, with the ten largest covering under 15%.

The sequence came from a woman aged 60 to 75 with acute or convalescent COVID-19. Sequencing used peripheral blood. The chain links TRBV18 to TRBJ2-5; possibly TRBD2 for D (6 bases). The CDR3 region is CASSPGLNLETQYF. The CDR3, as DNA: TGTGCCAGCTCACCGGGACTCAATCTGGAGACCCAGTACTTC. Combining the CDR3 with reference TRBV18 and TRBJ2-5 gives the whole variable domain NAGVMQNPRHLVRRRGQEARLRCSPMKGHSHVYWYRQLPEEGLKFMVYLQKENIIDESGMPKERFSAEFPKEGPSILRIQQVVRGDSAAYFCASSPGLNLETQYFGPGTRLLVL.